This T cell receptor beta chain was found in a study of blood T cell repertoires in COVID-19. Across the study: Sites in the United States, Italy and Spain provided acute and convalescent COVID-19 samples.

The CDR3 covers 14 residues. From germline, CDR1 is SEHNR and CDR2 FQNEAQ (reference sequence). V was trimmed by 2 bases and J by 2 bases, leaving 10 bases between them. TCRdb keeps only in-frame clones here, not all; method: immunoSEQ multiplex PCR. The repertoire holds around 39,000 clones, with 80% to 90% as singletons. The rearrangement links TRBV7-9 to TRBJ2-7; possible D gene TRBD1, 6 bases. The sample comprised peripheral blood. The clonotype comes from a man aged 40-55 years with active COVID-19. The CDR3 protein is CASSLTGRPYEQYF. The DNA for the CDR3 is TGTGCCAGCAGCTTAACAGGGCGGCCCTACGAGCAGTACTTC.